This T cell receptor beta chain was obtained from a study of vaccination effects on CD4 cells after COVID-19. Trimming at V came to 8 bases and at J to 3 bases, leaving 10 bases not matched to a gene. The CDR3 runs to 15 residues. Germline V CDR1 and CDR2: MNHEY, SVGAGI. Points from the study as a whole: Substantial clonal contraction characterized both infection- and vaccine-induced clones late after vaccination.

Peptide-pool stimulation followed by sequencing identified expanded antigen-specific CD4+ clonotypes in the ViraFEST assay. Culture lasted about nine days before CD4+ T cell isolation. PCR showed that the person got SARS-CoV-2 infection at some point between March and December 2020. IL-2 medium was substituted for half the medium on days 3 and 7. A remark on this clone: Its specificity is not known.

The assay was immunoSEQ multiplex PCR, and TCRdb's table has in-frame clones only and misses some. Here the sample spans about 45,000 clones, under 80% being singletons. J is TRBJ2-7 and V is TRBV6-5, with 10 bases identical to TRBD2. This sequence originates from a human donor who had a prior SARS-CoV-2 infection. The sequences come from CD4+ T cells from PBMCs cultured with a peptide pool, collected before COVID-19 vaccination. This CDR3 is CASRLTGTSDYEQYF. Written as DNA, the CDR3 is TGTGCCAGCCGCCTAACCGGGACTAGCGACTACGAGCAGTACTTC.